These 32 T cell receptor beta chains came from one sample sequenced in a study of cytomegalovirus exposure and HLA in healthy donors. PCR amplification relied on 60 Vbeta primers (plus 13 Jbeta primers). Data came from immunoSEQ multiplex PCR; TCRdb stores just in-frame clones and leaves some out. This table has approximately 110,000 clones, around 73% appearing once. The sequenced sample was PBMCs. Receptors originate from a man between 60 and 70 years old in good health and CMV-seropositive.

This clone was picked up a small number of times. The chain combines TRBV5-1 with TRBJ1-3, with D perhaps matching TRBD1 (5 bases). This CDR3 has 15 amino acids. Trimming left V 1 base short and J 2 bases short, with 10 bases between. Germline CDR1 and CDR2: SGHRS and YFSETQ. This chain's CDR3 is CASSLFAGAGNTIYF. The CDR3 DNA sequence: TGCGCCAGCAGCTTGTTCGCGGGGGCTGGAAACACCATATATTTT.

The chain recombines TRBV27 with TRBJ1-1; possible D gene TRBD1, 5 bases. The CDR3 has 13 residues. V was shortened by 8 bases and J by 6 bases, with 16 bases between the two germline ends. Germline values: CDR1 MNHEY, CDR2 SMNVEV (reference sequence). This CDR3 is CASALRGTAEAFF. CDR3 DNA: TGTGCCAGCGCACTTCGGGGGACCGCTGAAGCTTTCTTT.

The V call is TRBV2, the J call TRBJ2-5; maybe TRBD2 (6 bases). V lost 2 bases and J 11 bases, leaving 15 bases between the germline ends. The CDR3 length is 13 residues. Germline V gene sequence: CDR1 SNHLY, CDR2 FYNNEI. In nucleotides, the CDR3 is TGTGCCAGCAGTGAACGGGGGAGGACTCGGCAGTACTTC. Protein product: CASSERGRTRQYF.

The V gene is TRBV5-1, the J gene TRBJ2-5, with 9 bases aligning to TRBD2. The CDR3 covers 14 residues. Unmatched junction bases numbered 6, after V lost 4 bases and J lost 5 bases. Germline CDR1 is SGHRS and CDR2 is YFSETQ. This chain's CDR3 is CASSAGGPGETQYF. The CDR3 nucleotides read TGCGCCAGCAGCGCGGGGGGGCCGGGGGAGACCCAGTACTTC.

This chain uses TRBV7-9 with TRBJ2-5; D is possibly TRBD2 (6 bases). With 1 base removed from V and 4 bases from J, the gap between germline ends came to 16 bases. CDR1 is SEHNR and CDR2 is FQNEAQ in the germline V gene (reference sequence). This CDR3 has 16 residues. Written as DNA, the CDR3 is TGTGCCAGCAGCTTAGGGTGGCGGGGTTCCGGAGAGACCCAGTACTTC. Translation: CASSLGWRGSGETQYF.

This clone was counted a few times. J is TRBJ1-5 and V is TRBV5-1; 7 bases are shared with TRBD1. V shed 6 bases, J shed 2 bases, and the junction held 8 bases outside the gene matches. This CDR3 spans 15 amino acids. Germline CDR1 SGHRS, CDR2 YFSETQ. CDR3 coding DNA: TGCGCCAGCATAGGAGGGGGCCGGGGCAATCAGCCCCAGCATTTT. This encodes CASIGGGRGNQPQHF. The whole variable domain, filled in from reference TRBV5-1 and TRBJ1-5, reads KAGVTQTPRYLIKTRGQQVTLSCSPISGHRSVSWYQQTPGQGLQFLFEYFSETQRNKGNFPGRFSGRQFSNSRSEMNVSTLELGDSALYLCASIGGGRGNQPQHFGDGTRLSIL.

J is TRBJ1-2 and V is TRBV4-1; D is possibly TRBD1 (5 bases). Germline V gives CDR1 MGHRA, CDR2 YSYEKL. This CDR3 has 16 amino acids. Trimming pared 2 bases from V and 5 bases from J, leaving 18 bases between. CDR3 residues: CASSQPFRGGIYGYTF. In DNA form, the CDR3 reads TGCGCCAGCAGCCAACCCTTTCGGGGGGGAATATATGGCTACACCTTC.

The V and J genes are TRBV28 and TRBJ1-2; D might be TRBD1 (5 bases). The V end was cut by 6 bases, the J end by 4 bases, with 12 bases between. The CDR3 totals 13 residues. Germline CDR1 and CDR2: MDHEN and SYDVKM. This CDR3 reads CASSLDRAYGYTF. The CDR3 DNA reads TGTGCCAGCAGCCTTGACAGAGCCTATGGCTACACCTTC.

The genes are TRBV5-4 and TRBJ1-2, with TRBD1 matching over 8 bases. V trimming: 2 bases; J trimming: 6 bases; junction bases outside the gene matches: 12. The CDR3 has 16 amino acids. Looked up from germline, CDR1 is SGHNT and CDR2 is YYREEE (reference sequence). CDR3 bases: TGTGCCAGCAGCTTCTATGCGTCAGGGGGCGCGAATGGCTACACCTTC. Translating it yields CASSFYASGGANGYTF.

CDR3 sequence reads: CAWGRENTGELFF. CDR3 DNA: TGTGCCTGGGGCCGGGAAAACACCGGGGAGCTGTTTTTT. The rearrangement uses TRBV30 and TRBJ2-2; D is possibly TRBD2 (5 bases). The CDR3 sequence is 13 residues long. V gave up 5 bases and J gave up 2 bases, with 9 bases separating them. Germline CDR1 and CDR2: GTSNPN and SVGIG (reference sequence).

The chain employs TRBV19 and TRBJ1-4; D is ambiguous. V lost 3 bases to trimming and J lost 3 bases, with 11 bases between them. Germline CDR1 and CDR2: LNHDA and SQIVND (reference sequence). This CDR3 is built from 15 residues. The CDR3 DNA follows: TGTGCCAGTAGTATTGCCGGGATGCCTAATGAAAAACTGTTTTTT. The encoded protein is CASSIAGMPNEKLFF.

The chain uses TRBV25-1 and TRBJ2-7; the D is unclear. The CDR3 consists of 14 residues. The germline V gene has CDR1 MGHDK and CDR2 SYGVNS. V was trimmed by 0 bases and J by 2 bases, leaving 8 bases between them. The CDR3 region is CASSEYATPYEQYF. In DNA form, the CDR3 reads TGTGCCAGCAGTGAATATGCGACTCCCTACGAGCAGTACTTC.

The chain couples TRBV27 to TRBJ1-5, with D uncertain. Germline V gene sequence: CDR1 MNHEY, CDR2 SMNVEV (reference sequence). The CDR3 is made up of 15 amino acids. V dropped 2 bases and J dropped 9 bases, with 17 bases sitting between them. The CDR3 loop is CASSLMGQPLGPQHF. The CDR3 bases are TGTGCCAGCAGTTTAATGGGCCAGCCGCTTGGGCCCCAGCATTTT.

This chain uses TRBV5-1 with TRBJ1-1; D remains ambiguous. The germline V gene has CDR1 SGHRS and CDR2 YFSETQ. The CDR3 consists of 15 residues. V dropped 1 base and J dropped 4 bases, with 14 bases sitting between them. CDR3 nucleotide sequence: TGCGCCAGCAGCTTGAGCGGATCCCCCCGCACTGAAGCTTTCTTT. This sequence encodes CASSLSGSPRTEAFF.

This clone has more than one count but fewer than ten. The chain joins TRBV7-3 to TRBJ1-1, with a weak D call TRBD1 (5 bases). The CDR3 contains 15 residues. V was pared by 5 bases and J by 0 bases, with 13 bases between. Germline values: CDR1 SGHTA, CDR2 FQGTGA. In nucleotides, the CDR3 is TGTGCCAGCAGCCCCACGGGACTGATGAACACTGAAGCTTTCTTT. Protein: CASSPTGLMNTEAFF.

The chain combines TRBV2 with TRBJ1-2; a possible D gene is TRBD1 (6 bases). There are 14 residues in the CDR3. The germline gives CDR1 SNHLY, CDR2 FYNNEI. The V end lost 1 base, the J end lost 4 bases, and 10 bases lay between the germline ends. The CDR3 DNA sequence: TGTGCCAGCAGTGAAGTCGACAGGTCCTATGGCTACACCTTC. Protein sequence: CASSEVDRSYGYTF.

V gene TRBV9 combines with J gene TRBJ1-3, with no clear D. CDR3 length equals 15 residues. Trimming removed 0 bases from V and 0 bases from J, with 7 bases in between. Germline CDR1 is SGDLS and CDR2 is YYNGEE. As DNA, the CDR3 is TGTGCCAGCAGCGTAGCTCCGAGCTCTGGAAACACCATATATTTT. Translated: CASSVAPSSGNTIYF.

Details on this clone: This sample includes further DNA sequences coding for the same CDR3. The chain couples TRBV5-1 to TRBJ2-3, with unresolved D. Germline loops: CDR1 SGHRS, CDR2 YFSETQ. V was shortened by 3 bases and J by 1 base, with 3 bases between the two germline ends. This CDR3 is built from 12 residues. This CDR3 reads CASSSGTDTQYF. The DNA of the CDR3 is TGCGCCAGCAGCTCAGGCACAGATACGCAGTATTTT.

The genes are TRBV7-2 and TRBJ2-5; 8 positions match TRBD2. Trimming removed 6 bases from V and 6 bases from J; junction bases left unmatched: 15. This CDR3 spans 16 amino acids. Germline V gives CDR1 SGHTA, CDR2 FQGNSA. The CDR3 is CASSPNGGASLQTQYF. The CDR3 nucleotides read TGTGCCAGCAGTCCAAACGGGGGGGCCTCCTTACAGACCCAGTACTTC.

The J gene is TRBJ2-4, the V gene TRBV6-5, with D possibly TRBD2 on 5 matching bases. CDR1 is MNHEY, CDR2 SVGAGI, per germline. The CDR3 has 14 residues. Trimming left V 6 bases short and J 4 bases short, with 13 bases between. The CDR3 nucleotides are TGTGCCAGCAGCCCGTCTAGGACTAAAAACATTCAGTACTTC. This translates into CASSPSRTKNIQYF.

The chain combines TRBV7-9 with TRBJ1-6; TRBD1 matches 8 bases. CDR3 length equals 15 residues. V was pared by 1 base and J by 8 bases, with 4 bases of the junction left unmatched. Per the germline V gene, CDR1 is SEHNR and CDR2 is FQNEAQ (reference sequence). CDR3 amino acids: CASSLVDRGDSPLHF. CDR3 DNA: TGTGCCAGCAGCTTAGTTGACAGGGGAGATTCACCCCTCCACTTT.

V and J are TRBV6-5 and TRBJ2-5, with D possibly being TRBD2 (5 bases). Trimming took off 6 bases at V and 0 bases at J, with 11 bases between the two ends. Germline-derived CDR1 and CDR2 are MNHEY and SVGAGI. CDR3 length: 14 residues. The CDR3 sequence: CASSLFGDQETQYF. The CDR3 region has the DNA TGTGCCAGCAGCCTGTTCGGGGACCAAGAGACCCAGTACTTC.

V is TRBV7-9 and J is TRBJ1-5, with D perhaps matching TRBD1 (5 bases). This CDR3 comprises 14 residues. Germline values: CDR1 SEHNR, CDR2 FQNEAQ (reference sequence). Trimming pared 7 bases from V and 4 bases from J, leaving 14 bases between. The CDR3 DNA reads as TGTGCCAGCACATCGGCGGGGGGGAATCAGCCCCAGCATTTT. Its translation is CASTSAGGNQPQHF.

J is TRBJ1-2 and V is TRBV6-5; D unresolved. Germline V CDR1 and CDR2: MNHEY, SVGAGI. Trimming stripped 6 bases from V and 8 bases from J, with 13 bases between. CDR3 length: 12 residues. This CDR3 reads CASRLEAGGYTF. CDR3 sequence (DNA): TGTGCCAGCAGGCTGGAAGCGGGAGGCTACACCTTC.

The chain joins TRBV5-6 to TRBJ2-7, with 7 bases matching TRBD1. There are 13 residues in the CDR3. Germline V gene data show CDR1 as SGHDT and CDR2 as YYEEEE. With 0 bases clipped from V and 4 bases from J, the junction kept 1 base outside the gene matches. The chain's CDR3 is CASSLDRGYEQYF. The DNA of the CDR3 is TGTGCCAGCAGCTTGGACAGGGGATACGAGCAGTACTTC.

V gene TRBV7-3 combines with J gene TRBJ1-6; weak D call: TRBD1 (5 bases). CDR3 length: 14 amino acids. The germline V gene has CDR1 SGHTA and CDR2 FQGTGA. V shed 1 base and J shed 9 bases, with 10 bases lying between them. The DNA of the CDR3 is TGTGCCAGCAGCTTAATCGCGGGGGGTTCACCCCTCCACTTT. Encoded protein: CASSLIAGGSPLHF.

The chain joins TRBV6-6 to TRBJ2-1; possible D gene TRBD2, 5 bases. The CDR3 totals 16 residues. Per germline, CDR1 MNHNY and CDR2 SVGAGI (reference sequence). The V and J ends lost 6 bases and 1 base respectively, with 16 bases between them. This chain's CDR3 is CASRASGSSSYNEQFF. CDR3 sequence (DNA): TGTGCCAGCAGAGCCTCGGGGTCGTCATCCTACAATGAGCAGTTCTTC.

The V and J genes are TRBV14 and TRBJ2-3, with D unclear. V was trimmed by 4 bases and J by 1 base, leaving 12 bases between them. The length of the CDR3 is 15 residues. The germline V gene encodes CDR1 SGHDN and CDR2 FVKESK. This CDR3 is CASSPSGRGTDTQYF. In DNA form, the CDR3 reads TGTGCCAGCAGCCCATCGGGTCGGGGCACAGATACGCAGTATTTT.

The chain couples TRBV28 to TRBJ1-1; D gene uncertain. The V and J ends lost 6 bases and 3 bases respectively, with 14 bases between them. The CDR3 covers 14 residues. CDR1 MDHEN and CDR2 SYDVKM come from the germline V gene. The CDR3 DNA reads as TGTGCCAGCAGAATCCCCACTGTTCACACTGAAGCTTTCTTT. Its protein product is CASRIPTVHTEAFF.

The chain is built from TRBV7-2 and TRBJ1-2; D possibly corresponds to TRBD1 (5 bases). Germline V gene sequence: CDR1 SGHTA, CDR2 FQGNSA. Trimming left V 1 base short and J 8 bases short, with 8 bases between. This CDR3 region has 12 residues. The DNA of the CDR3 is TGTGCCAGCAGCTTAGTTCAGGGCGGCTACACCTTC. It specifies CASSLVQGGYTF.

This sequence joins TRBV11-2 and TRBJ2-3, with D tentatively TRBD2 (5 bases). CDR3 length: 15 amino acids. Trimming shortened V by 6 bases and J by 2 bases, and 15 bases separated the two germline ends. In germline, CDR1 is SGHAT, CDR2 FQNNGV. CDR3 DNA: TGTGCCAGCAGTATACTAGTGGGGTTCACAGATACGCAGTATTTT. It yields the protein CASSILVGFTDTQYF.

This clone was seen at least ten times. The J gene is TRBJ2-2, the V gene TRBV27, with TRBD1 matching over 8 bases. The CDR3 consists of 16 residues. J gave up 2 bases and V 2 bases, and 4 bases lay outside the gene matches. CDR1 MNHEY and CDR2 SMNVEV come from the germline V gene (reference sequence). The CDR3 DNA follows: TGTGCCAGCAGTTTAAGGTCAGGGGGCAACACCGGGGAGCTGTTTTTT. Its protein product is CASSLRSGGNTGELFF.